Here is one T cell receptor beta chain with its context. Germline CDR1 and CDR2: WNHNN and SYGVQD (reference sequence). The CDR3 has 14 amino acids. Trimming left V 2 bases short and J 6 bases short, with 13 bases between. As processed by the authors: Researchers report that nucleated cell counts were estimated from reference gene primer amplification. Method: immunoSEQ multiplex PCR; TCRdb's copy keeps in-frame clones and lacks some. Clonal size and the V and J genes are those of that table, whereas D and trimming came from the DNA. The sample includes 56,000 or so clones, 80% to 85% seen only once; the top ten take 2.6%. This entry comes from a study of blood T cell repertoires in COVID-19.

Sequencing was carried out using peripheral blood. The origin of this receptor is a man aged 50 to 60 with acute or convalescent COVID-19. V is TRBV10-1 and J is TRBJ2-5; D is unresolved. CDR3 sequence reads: CASSEGLSRQTQYF. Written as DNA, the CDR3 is TGCGCCAGCAGTGAGGGGCTCAGCAGACAGACCCAGTACTTC.